Presented here are 14 T cell receptor beta chains from one specimen sequenced in a study of T-cell reconstitution after alpha-beta-depleted transplantation in children (TCRdb year 2016). Library method: PCR. Sequencing relied on an Illumina HiSeq 2500. To normalize quantification of the TCRbeta repertoire, the TCR libraries were built with molecular barcoding that relied on unique molecular identifiers. TCRdb reprocessed the public reads (quality trimming at Q25 with fastp, clone calling with MiXCR) and kept in-frame beta chains. Here each entry gathers all rows of one CDR3 protein and keeps the most common genes and DNA. This sample holds approximately 88,000 distinct CDR3 sequences; about 12% were observed only once. In total, the top ten clones hold around 14% of the sample. This specimen consisted of PBMCs from the stem cell graft donor, obtained from the stem cell graft. These receptors all come from a human donor who donated a stem cell graft to a child with inherited bone marrow failure.

This clonotype was counted at least ten times. The chain is built from TRBV5-1 and TRBJ1-1, with a tentative D call TRBD1 (6 bases). This CDR3 contains 14 residues. Trimming removed 3 bases from V and 1 base from J, with 10 bases in between. Germline V gene sequence: CDR1 SGHRS, CDR2 YFSETQ. CDR3 region: CASSSGQANTEAFF. In DNA form, the CDR3 reads TGCGCCAGCAGCTCGGGACAAGCGAACACTGAAGCTTTCTTT.

This clonotype occurred many times. V gene TRBV6-2 or TRBV6-3 combines with J gene TRBJ1-2; 7 nucleotides match TRBD1. V gave up 6 bases and J gave up 7 bases; unmatched junction bases: 14. The CDR3 is 15 residues long. Germline V lookup: CDR1 MNHEY, CDR2 SVGEGT. CDR3 loop: CASSRDSISRGGYTF. As DNA, the CDR3 is TGTGCCAGCAGCCGGGACAGTATCAGCAGAGGTGGCTACACCTTC.

In this sample, this clonotype turned up many times. This rearrangement joins TRBV18 to TRBJ1-1; D uncertain. The germline CDR1 and CDR2 sequences are KGHSH and LQKENI. Between the trimmed V and J ends, which lost 3 bases and 0 bases, there was a span of 11 bases. The CDR3 is 15 residues long. The CDR3 protein is CASSPGVELNTEAFF. As DNA, the CDR3 is TGTGCCAGCTCACCCGGGGTGGAACTGAACACTGAAGCTTTCTTT. Based on the CDR3 plus reference TRBV18 and TRBJ1-1, the full variable domain is NAGVMQNPRHLVRRRGQEARLRCSPMKGHSHVYWYRQLPEEGLKFMVYLQKENIIDESGMPKERFSAEFPKEGPSILRIQQVVRGDSAAYFCASSPGVELNTEAFFGQGTRLTVV.

The chain links TRBV7-2 to TRBJ2-7; D gene uncertain. CDR1 and CDR2 from the germline V gene are SGHTA and FQGNSA. V lost 4 bases, J lost 6 bases, and 19 bases lay in between. CDR3 length: 15 residues. The CDR3 coding sequence is TGTGCCAGCAGCTACCTCATCGGAGAGGTGGGCGAGCAGTACTTC. It is translated as CASSYLIGEVGEQYF.

This clonotype was detected a few times. The chain couples TRBV29-1 to TRBJ1-5; a possible D gene is TRBD1 (5 bases). CDR1 and CDR2 (germline): SQVTM, ANQGSEA. V gave up 7 bases and J gave up 7 bases, with 20 bases separating them. The CDR3 loop spans 14 amino acids. The CDR3 nucleotides are TGCAGCGGAAGGGACTATCTAGCCTACCAGCCCCAGCATTTT. Its translation is CSGRDYLAYQPQHF.

This clonotype was counted at least ten times. The chain joins TRBV24-1 to TRBJ2-2; the D is unclear. Germline CDR1 and CDR2: KGHDR and SFDVKD. Trimming pared 7 bases from V and 4 bases from J, leaving 9 bases between. The CDR3 length is 13 residues. The CDR3 DNA follows: TGTGCCACCAGGGGTAGCTTCACCGGGGAGCTGTTTTTT. Its protein is CATRGSFTGELFF.

At least ten counts were recorded for this clonotype. The V call is TRBV9, the J call TRBJ1-3; D might be TRBD1 (5 bases). V lost 4 bases and J lost 7, with 12 bases in between. The CDR3 has 13 amino acids. Germline loops: CDR1 SGDLS, CDR2 YYNGEE. The DNA of the CDR3 is TGTGCCAGCAGCCCGGGGACCGGGAACACCATATATTTT. It encodes CASSPGTGNTIYF.

The chain is built from TRBV7-2 and TRBJ2-5; 8 bases align to TRBD2. The CDR3 extends over 16 amino acids. CDR1 is SGHTA and CDR2 is FQGNSA in the germline V gene. Trimming at V came to 5 bases and at J to 4 bases, leaving 12 bases not matched to a gene. This chain's CDR3 is CASSTRGGRWGETQYF. The CDR3 DNA is TGTGCCAGCAGCACCCGGGGCGGGAGGTGGGGAGAGACCCAGTACTTC.

The J gene is TRBJ1-5, the V gene TRBV11-2, with a possible D match to TRBD1 (5 bases). The germline V and J ends were trimmed by 6 bases and 3 bases, with 9 bases remaining between them. This CDR3 is built from 13 residues. Germline V lookup: CDR1 SGHAT, CDR2 FQNNGV. The chain's CDR3 is CASSQGSNQPQHF. For the CDR3, the DNA is TGTGCCAGCAGTCAGGGTTCCAATCAGCCCCAGCATTTT.

V usage is TRBV7-9 and J usage is TRBJ2-7; D is ambiguous. Germline-derived CDR1 and CDR2 are SEHNR and FQNEAQ (reference sequence). This CDR3 contains 14 residues. The V gene lost 5 bases and the J gene lost 2 bases, with 13 bases spanning the gap. The CDR3 sequence: CASSPGRFPYEQYF. In nucleotides, the CDR3 is TGTGCCAGCAGCCCCGGACGGTTTCCCTACGAGCAGTACTTC. The full variable domain, rest sourced from reference TRBV7-9 and TRBJ2-7, is DTGVSQNPRHKITKRGQNVTFRCDPISEHNRLYWYRQTLGQGPEFLTYFQNEAQLEKSRLLSDRFSAERPKGSFSTLEIQRTEQGDSAMYLCASSPGRFPYEQYFGPGTRLTVT.

This clonotype came up many times. This chain's CDR3 is CATSRVGALGEQYF. The CDR3 DNA reads TGTGCCACCAGCAGAGTAGGGGCCTTGGGAGAGCAGTACTTC. This chain links TRBV15 with TRBJ2-7, with a tentative D call TRBD1 (5 bases). The CDR3 spans 14 residues. V was shortened by 1 base and J by 7 bases, with 14 bases between the two germline ends. Germline CDR1 LNHNV, CDR2 YYDKDF (reference sequence).

This clonotype was seen repeatedly, ten times or more. This CDR3 is CASSAMGDEQFF. CDR3 nucleotide sequence: TGTGCCAGCAGCGCAATGGGCGATGAGCAGTTCTTC. This chain connects TRBV9 to TRBJ2-1; D is undetermined. CDR3 size: 12 residues. The V and J ends lost 3 bases and 8 bases respectively, with 9 bases between them. Looked up from germline, CDR1 is SGDLS and CDR2 is YYNGEE.

This clonotype was recorded at least ten times. This chain's CDR3 is CATSPGENTGELFF. CDR3 bases: TGTGCCACCAGCCCAGGGGAAAACACCGGGGAGCTGTTTTTT. The rearrangement links TRBV24-1 to TRBJ2-2; D is possibly TRBD1 (6 bases). This CDR3 has 14 residues. The V gene lost 7 bases and the J gene lost 2 bases, with 10 bases spanning the gap. Germline CDR1 reads KGHDR; CDR2 reads SFDVKD.

The table lists this clonotype with many counts. The rearrangement uses TRBV28 and TRBJ2-2; D unresolved. The CDR3 has 12 amino acids. The germline V and J ends were trimmed by 2 bases and 7 bases, with 5 bases remaining between them. Germline V CDR1 and CDR2: MDHEN, SYDVKM. Written as DNA, the CDR3 is TGTGCCAGCAGTTTAGGGTACGGGGAGCTGTTTTTT. Residues: CASSLGYGELFF.